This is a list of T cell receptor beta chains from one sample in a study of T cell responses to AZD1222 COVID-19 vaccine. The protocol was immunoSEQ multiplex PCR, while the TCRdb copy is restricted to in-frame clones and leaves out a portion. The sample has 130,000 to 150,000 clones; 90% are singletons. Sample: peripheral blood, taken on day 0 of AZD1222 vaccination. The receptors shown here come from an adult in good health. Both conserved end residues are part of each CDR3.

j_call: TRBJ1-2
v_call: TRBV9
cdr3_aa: CASSVDGNYGYTF

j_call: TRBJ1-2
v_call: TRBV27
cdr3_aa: CASSFGTGGGRFF

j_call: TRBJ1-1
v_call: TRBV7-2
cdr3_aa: CASSSTGTGGFEAFF

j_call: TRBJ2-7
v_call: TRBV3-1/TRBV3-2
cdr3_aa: CASSQDGSGEREQYF

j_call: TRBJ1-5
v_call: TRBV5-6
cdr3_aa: CASSAQGASVSNQPQHF

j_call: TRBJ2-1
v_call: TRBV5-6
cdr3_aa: CASSLDWPGGNEQFF

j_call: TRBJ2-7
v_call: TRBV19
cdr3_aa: CASRSGLDAYEQYF

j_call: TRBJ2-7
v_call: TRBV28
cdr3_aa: CASSDLADPYEQYF

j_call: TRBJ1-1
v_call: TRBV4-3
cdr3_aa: CASSQSASATEAFF

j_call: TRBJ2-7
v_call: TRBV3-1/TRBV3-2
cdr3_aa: CASSQAGHQGEQYF

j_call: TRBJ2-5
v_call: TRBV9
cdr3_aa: CASSGGPQETQYF

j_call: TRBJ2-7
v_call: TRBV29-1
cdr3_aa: CSVDGRSNEQYF

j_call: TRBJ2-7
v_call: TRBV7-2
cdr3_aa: CASRTRVQGSEQYF